A selection of T cell receptor beta chains follows, all from one sample in a study of CD8+CD57+ T cells in acquired aplastic anemia. One entry per CDR3 protein, called by TCRdb with MiXCR from the reads. The sample shows under 200,000 distinct CDR3 sequences, roughly 48% of them seen only once. What was sequenced was sorted CD4+, CD8+, or CD8+CD57+ T cells (not recorded which) from PBMCs. The receptor set was obtained from a human donor in good health. The CDR3 runs from the conserved cysteine through the conserved F or W. The order of the fields is D gene, J gene, clone size, V gene, CDR3 DNA, CDR3 protein. The D gene is left open where the match is weak. A row's size may be missing; if present it is once, few, many or a size class.

D gene: .
J gene: TRBJ1-6
clone size: many
V gene: TRBV13
CDR3 DNA: TGTGCCAGCAGCCCTGACAGGTATAATTCACCCCTCCACTTT
CDR3 protein: CASSPDRYNSPLHF

D gene: TRBD1
J gene: TRBJ2-7
clone size: .
V gene: TRBV11-1
CDR3 DNA: TGTGCCAGCAGTTTGGACAGGGTAGCACATGGGCAGTACTTC
CDR3 protein: CASSLDRVAHGQYF

D gene: .
J gene: TRBJ1-2
clone size: .
V gene: TRBV15
CDR3 DNA: TGTGCCACCAGCAGAGATGCCGGAAGGGGCTATGGCTACACCTTC
CDR3 protein: CATSRDAGRGYGYTF

D gene: TRBD1
J gene: TRBJ2-5
clone size: .
V gene: TRBV2
CDR3 DNA: TGTGCCACAGAGGGACAGGGGAGAGAGACCCAGTACTTC
CDR3 protein: CATEGQGRETQYF

D gene: .
J gene: TRBJ2-2
clone size: .
V gene: TRBV12-3/TRBV12-4
CDR3 DNA: TGTGCCAGCAGTTTAAACCGAGAGTACACCGGGGAGCTGTTTTTT
CDR3 protein: CASSLNREYTGELFF

D gene: TRBD2
J gene: TRBJ2-7
clone size: few
V gene: TRBV29-1
CDR3 DNA: TGCAGCGTCATTGCCGGGACTAGCGCCTACGAGCAGTACTTC
CDR3 protein: CSVIAGTSAYEQYF

D gene: .
J gene: TRBJ1-4
clone size: .
V gene: TRBV5-4
CDR3 DNA: TGTGCCAGCAGCAGGAACAGGGACCCTAATGAAAAACTGTTTTTT
CDR3 protein: CASSRNRDPNEKLFF

D gene: .
J gene: TRBJ2-3
clone size: few
V gene: TRBV9
CDR3 DNA: TGTGCCAGCAGCGGAGGGGGTAGCGGGCTTACTAGCACAGATACGCAGTATTTT
CDR3 protein: CASSGGGSGLTSTDTQYF

D gene: .
J gene: TRBJ2-2
clone size: .
V gene: TRBV7-6
CDR3 DNA: TGTGCCAGCAGCTGGTTCCACACCTCCCGTGAAACCGGGGAGCTGTTTTTT
CDR3 protein: CASSWFHTSRETGELFF

D gene: .
J gene: TRBJ1-2
clone size: many
V gene: TRBV9
CDR3 DNA: TGTGCCAGCAGCGTTGGCAGGGGTAACTATGGCTACACCTTC
CDR3 protein: CASSVGRGNYGYTF

D gene: TRBD2
J gene: TRBJ2-5
clone size: many
V gene: TRBV7-3
CDR3 DNA: TGTGCCAGCAGCTTCCCGAACCGAAAGGGACTACGCGAAGAGACCCAGTACTTC
CDR3 protein: CASSFPNRKGLREETQYF

D gene: .
J gene: TRBJ2-5
clone size: many
V gene: TRBV6-1
CDR3 DNA: TGTGCCAGCGGCCTGGAGGGACTCGTAGGAAGGGGGACCCAGTACTTC
CDR3 protein: CASGLEGLVGRGTQYF

D gene: .
J gene: TRBJ2-2
clone size: .
V gene: TRBV24-1
CDR3 DNA: TGTGCCACCAGTGTGGGAGTCGGGTCTGGGGAGCTGTTTTTT
CDR3 protein: CATSVGVGSGELFF

D gene: .
J gene: TRBJ2-7
clone size: .
V gene: TRBV15
CDR3 DNA: TGTGCCACCAGCAGACTGGCAGGGTACGAGCAGTACTTC
CDR3 protein: CATSRLAGYEQYF

D gene: .
J gene: TRBJ2-6
clone size: few
V gene: TRBV4-1
CDR3 DNA: TGCGCCAGCAGCCAAGTATGGGTGACTGGGGCCAACGTCCTGACTTTC
CDR3 protein: CASSQVWVTGANVLTF

D gene: .
J gene: TRBJ1-4
clone size: .
V gene: TRBV19
CDR3 DNA: TGTGCCAGTATGGCGGCAGGGGCAGAGGAAAAACTGTTTTTT
CDR3 protein: CASMAAGAEEKLFF

D gene: TRBD2
J gene: TRBJ2-1
clone size: .
V gene: TRBV15
CDR3 DNA: TGTGCCACTAGCGCAGAGCCGGGACTAGCCTCCTACAATGAGAAGTTCTTC
CDR3 protein: CATSAEPGLASYNEKFF

D gene: .
J gene: TRBJ1-6
clone size: .
V gene: TRBV11-2
CDR3 DNA: TGTGCCAGCAGCTTAGAGGGGACTACCAATTCACCCCTCCACTTT
CDR3 protein: CASSLEGTTNSPLHF

D gene: .
J gene: TRBJ2-7
clone size: many
V gene: TRBV13
CDR3 DNA: TGTGCCAGCAGCGGCCCCGAGCAGGGGGGATCCTACGAGCAGTACTTC
CDR3 protein: CASSGPEQGGSYEQYF

D gene: .
J gene: TRBJ2-3
clone size: few
V gene: TRBV7-8
CDR3 DNA: TGTGCCAGCGATGATCGCACAGATACGCAGTATTTT
CDR3 protein: CASDDRTDTQYF

D gene: .
J gene: TRBJ1-1
clone size: .
V gene: TRBV12-3/TRBV12-4
CDR3 DNA: TGTGCCAGCAGTATAGGAGGGGGGAGGACGGAAGCTTTCTTT
CDR3 protein: CASSIGGGRTEAFF

D gene: TRBD1
J gene: TRBJ2-5
clone size: .
V gene: TRBV5-6
CDR3 DNA: TGTGCCAGCAGCATAGACAGGGGCCGCACTTTAAAAGAGACCCAGTACTTC
CDR3 protein: CASSIDRGRTLKETQYF

D gene: TRBD1
J gene: TRBJ2-3
clone size: .
V gene: TRBV5-1
CDR3 DNA: TGCGCCAGCAGCTTGGCCCCGCAGGGGGCATCCGCAGATACGCAGTGTTTT
CDR3 protein: CASSLAPQGASADTQCF

D gene: .
J gene: TRBJ2-3
clone size: .
V gene: TRBV4-1
CDR3 DNA: TGCGCCAGCAGCCGACACCCCAGGGAGAAGGTTAGCACAGATACGCAGTATTTT
CDR3 protein: CASSRHPREKVSTDTQYF

D gene: .
J gene: TRBJ2-3
clone size: few
V gene: TRBV5-5
CDR3 DNA: TGTGCCAGCAGCTTTTTTTGGACTAGCACAGATACGCAGTATTTT
CDR3 protein: CASSFFWTSTDTQYF

D gene: .
J gene: TRBJ1-5
clone size: .
V gene: TRBV6-1
CDR3 DNA: TGTGCCAGTAGCGGGGACAATAATCAGCCCCAGCATTTT
CDR3 protein: CASSGDNNQPQHF

D gene: .
J gene: TRBJ2-7
clone size: many
V gene: TRBV15
CDR3 DNA: TGTGCCACCAGCAGAGGAGGGAGTCGGGGAGAGCAGTACTTC
CDR3 protein: CATSRGGSRGEQYF

D gene: TRBD1
J gene: TRBJ1-1
clone size: many
V gene: TRBV6-5
CDR3 DNA: TGTGCCAGCAGATCAGGACAGGGTTCAGCTTTCTTT
CDR3 protein: CASRSGQGSAFF

D gene: .
J gene: TRBJ1-4
clone size: few
V gene: TRBV6-1
CDR3 DNA: TGTGCCAGCGCCGTGGGCCCGACAACTAATGAAAAACTGTTTTTT
CDR3 protein: CASAVGPTTNEKLFF

D gene: .
J gene: TRBJ1-2
clone size: many
V gene: TRBV5-1
CDR3 DNA: TGCGCCAGCAGCCCAGTTGAGGGCAACTATGGCTACACCTTC
CDR3 protein: CASSPVEGNYGYTF

D gene: .
J gene: TRBJ2-2
clone size: once
V gene: TRBV24-1
CDR3 DNA: TGTGCCACCAGTCATCGTTCAAACGGGGGGCGACGGACCGGGGAGCTGTTTTTT
CDR3 protein: CATSHRSNGGRRTGELFF

D gene: .
J gene: TRBJ1-1
clone size: many
V gene: TRBV5-6
CDR3 DNA: TGTGCCAGCAGCTTAATCGACAGTGAAGCTTTCTTT
CDR3 protein: CASSLIDSEAFF

D gene: TRBD2
J gene: TRBJ2-2
clone size: few
V gene: TRBV5-1
CDR3 DNA: TGCGCCAGCAGCTTGACAACTAGCGGGGGCCTGAAGGGGGCCGGGGAGCTGTTTTTT
CDR3 protein: CASSLTTSGGLKGAGELFF

D gene: .
J gene: TRBJ2-2
clone size: many
V gene: TRBV29-1
CDR3 DNA: TGCAGCGTTGACCCGACAGGCTCAACGGGCACCGGGGAGCTGTTTTTT
CDR3 protein: CSVDPTGSTGTGELFF

D gene: .
J gene: TRBJ2-5
clone size: many
V gene: TRBV5-1
CDR3 DNA: TGTCAGAAGGCCCAAGAGACCCAGTACTTC
CDR3 protein: CQKAQETQYF

D gene: .
J gene: TRBJ1-2
clone size: few
V gene: TRBV30
CDR3 DNA: TGTGCCTGGGGAACAGGGACCTATGGCTACACCTTC
CDR3 protein: CAWGTGTYGYTF

D gene: .
J gene: TRBJ1-2
clone size: many
V gene: TRBV24-1
CDR3 DNA: TGTGCCACCAGTGATTTCGGTTCTGGCTACACCTTC
CDR3 protein: CATSDFGSGYTF